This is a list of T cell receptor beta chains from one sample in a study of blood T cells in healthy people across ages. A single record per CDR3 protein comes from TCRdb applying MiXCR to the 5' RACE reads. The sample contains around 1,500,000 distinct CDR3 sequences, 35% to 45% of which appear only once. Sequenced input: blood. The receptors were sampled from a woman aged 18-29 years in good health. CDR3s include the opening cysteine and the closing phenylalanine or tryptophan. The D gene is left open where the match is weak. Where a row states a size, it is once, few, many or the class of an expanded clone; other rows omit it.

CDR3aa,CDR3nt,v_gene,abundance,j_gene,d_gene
CASSKQGQSKAFADTQYF,TGTGCCAGCAGCAAGCAGGGACAGTCTAAGGCGTTCGCAGATACGCAGTATTTT,TRBV7-2,once,TRBJ2-3,TRBD1
CASSPPGQGVWGYTF,TGTGCCAGCAGCCCCCCTGGACAGGGGGTTTGGGGCTACACCTTC,TRBV5-6,few,TRBJ1-2,TRBD1
CSARAASTNTQYF,TGCAGTGCTAGGGCTGCTAGCACCAATACGCAGTATTTT,TRBV20-1,.,TRBJ2-3,.
CASSTWDSYGYTF,TGTGCCAGCAGCACTTGGGACAGCTATGGCTACACCTTC,TRBV6-5,.,TRBJ1-2,TRBD1
CSVEDNIHEQYF,TGCAGCGTTGAAGATAATATCCACGAGCAGTACTTC,TRBV29-1,.,TRBJ2-7,.
CASSHAGGPNQPQHF,TGTGCCAGCAGCCACGCAGGGGGCCCCAATCAGCCCCAGCATTTT,TRBV7-9,.,TRBJ1-5,TRBD1
CASSLAPGGYTF,TGTGCCAGCAGCTTAGCCCCGGGCGGCTACACCTTC,TRBV7-2,few,TRBJ1-2,.
CASTPGTGQDGGSGELFF,TGTGCCAGCACCCCGGGGACAGGTCAGGATGGAGGGTCCGGGGAGCTGTTTTTT,TRBV9,.,TRBJ2-2,TRBD1
CAWSGTAVNQPQHF,TGTGCCTGGAGTGGGACAGCAGTCAATCAGCCCCAGCATTTT,TRBV30,few,TRBJ1-5,.
CASSWGGQGGGYTF,TGTGCCAGCAGTTGGGGCGGACAGGGTGGTGGCTACACCTTC,TRBV25-1,.,TRBJ1-2,TRBD1
CASSLRAGAFAETQYF,TGTGCCAGCAGCTTAAGGGCAGGGGCTTTTGCGGAGACCCAGTACTTC,TRBV7-2,few,TRBJ2-5,.
CASSWGSGGLTDTQYF,TGCGCCAGCAGCTGGGGATCGGGGGGCCTCACAGATACGCAGTATTTT,TRBV5-1,.,TRBJ2-3,.
CASSYSGLAGGETQYF,TGTGCCAGCAGTTACTCGGGACTAGCGGGTGGAGAGACCCAGTACTTC,TRBV6-5,many,TRBJ2-5,TRBD2
CAWSPGGASYEQFF,TGTGCCTGGTCCCCCGGGGGAGCGAGTTATGAGCAGTTCTTC,TRBV30,.,TRBJ2-1,.
CASSPRDRGTGYGYTF,TGTGCCAGCAGCCCTAGGGACAGGGGGACTGGCTATGGCTACACCTTC,TRBV6-1,few,TRBJ1-2,TRBD1
CASGGDDYTF,TGTGCCTCCGGGGGGGATGACTACACCTTC,TRBV9,once,TRBJ1-2,.
CASSYGLAGGVQYF,TGTGCCAGCAGTTACGGTCTAGCGGGAGGGGTACAGTACTTC,TRBV6-6,few,TRBJ2-7,TRBD2
CASTPLAGGGEQYF,TGTGCCAGCACCCCCCTAGCGGGAGGCGGAGAGCAGTACTTC,TRBV7-2,.,TRBJ2-5,TRBD2
CASSLVGGEGILNYEQYF,TGTGCCAGCAGCTTAGTGGGTGGGGAAGGGATTCTAAACTACGAGCAGTACTTC,TRBV7-2,.,TRBJ2-7,.
CASSAVGRGALSQETQYF,TGTGCCAGCAGCGCTGTCGGCAGGGGAGCTCTCAGCCAAGAGACCCAGTACTTC,TRBV6-1,.,TRBJ2-5,.
CATSPLWASGGGNYNEQFF,TGTGCCACCAGTCCCTTGTGGGCTAGCGGGGGGGGTAACTACAATGAGCAGTTCTTC,TRBV15,few,TRBJ2-1,TRBD2
CSARDREGLYNEQFF,TGCAGTGCTAGAGATCGGGAGGGCCTCTACAATGAGCAGTTCTTC,TRBV20-1,.,TRBJ2-1,TRBD2
CASGLVLGRGRTNTGELFF,TGTGCTAGTGGTTTGGTACTAGGGCGGGGGAGGACGAACACCGGGGAGCTGTTTTTT,TRBV12-5,.,TRBJ2-2,TRBD2
CSTRDPLLAGGQETQYF,TGCAGTACTAGAGATCCTTTACTAGCGGGCGGCCAAGAGACCCAGTACTTC,TRBV20-1,.,TRBJ2-5,TRBD2
CASSRAGTSVNEQFF,TGTGCCAGCAGCCGGGCCGGGACTAGCGTCAATGAGCAGTTCTTC,TRBV5-5,.,TRBJ2-1,TRBD2
CASKGTGQGYGYTF,TGTGCCAGCAAGGGGACTGGACAGGGTTACGGCTACACCTTC,TRBV9,few,TRBJ1-2,TRBD1
CASSWALGYEQFF,TGCGCCAGCAGCTGGGCTTTGGGCTATGAGCAGTTCTTC,TRBV5-1,.,TRBJ2-1,.
CASSPPQTALAGEETQYF,TGCGCCAGCAGCCCGCCCCAGACTGCGCTAGCGGGAGAAGAGACCCAGTACTTC,TRBV5-1,.,TRBJ2-5,TRBD2
CSVEDNARRAYEQYF,TGCAGCGTTGAAGACAATGCCAGGCGAGCCTACGAGCAGTACTTC,TRBV29-1,few,TRBJ2-7,.
CASSFPSQPQHF,TGTGCCAGCAGTTTCCCAAGCCAGCCCCAGCATTTT,TRBV12-3/TRBV12-4,.,TRBJ1-5,.
CASSSSPSGGAYEQYF,TGTGCCAGCAGTTCGTCCCCTAGCGGGGGGGCGTACGAGCAGTACTTC,TRBV12-3/TRBV12-4,.,TRBJ2-7,TRBD2
CASSLAGSGGTQETQYF,TGCGCCAGCAGCTTGGCCGGGAGCGGGGGAACCCAAGAGACCCAGTACTTC,TRBV5-1,few,TRBJ2-5,TRBD2
CASTEWDPEATEQFF,TGTGCCAGCACGGAGTGGGACCCCGAGGCCACTGAGCAGTTCTTC,TRBV2,.,TRBJ2-1,.
CATSQREGGVDTQYF,TGTGCCACGTCCCAGCGGGAGGGCGGGGTAGATACGCAGTATTTT,TRBV10-3,few,TRBJ2-3,TRBD2
CASSPMGQGGSGYTF,TGTGCCAGCAGTCCCATGGGGCAGGGTGGGTCTGGCTACACCTTC,TRBV12-3/TRBV12-4,once,TRBJ1-2,.
CASSTRGPNEQFF,TGTGCCAGTAGTACGAGGGGGCCCAATGAGCAGTTCTTC,TRBV19,.,TRBJ2-1,TRBD1
CASSYRIAPGQENTEAFF,TGTGCCAGCAGCTACCGAATCGCCCCGGGACAAGAGAACACTGAAGCTTTCTTT,TRBV5-4,.,TRBJ1-1,.
CASRLAVQETQYF,TGTGCCAGCAGATTAGCGGTCCAAGAGACCCAGTACTTC,TRBV12-3/TRBV12-4,.,TRBJ2-5,.
CASSQDTASTQYF,TGTGCCAGCAGCCAAGATACGGCGTCGACCCAGTACTTC,TRBV3-1,.,TRBJ2-5,.
CASSRTTGTYAPYEQYF,TGTGCCAGCAGCAGGACCACCGGGACATATGCTCCTTACGAGCAGTACTTC,TRBV7-8,.,TRBJ2-7,.
CASSSLTGAYSGANVLTF,TGTGCCAGCAGCTCGTTGACAGGGGCCTACTCTGGGGCCAACGTCCTGACTTTC,TRBV11-1,few,TRBJ2-6,TRBD1
CASSEVIETQYF,TGTGCCAGCAGTGAAGTTATAGAGACGCAGTATTTT,TRBV6-1,.,TRBJ2-3,.
CSARGGSITDTQYF,TGCAGTGCTAGGGGGGGCTCCATCACAGATACGCAGTATTTT,TRBV20-1,few,TRBJ2-3,.
CASSPTRNSNQPQHF,TGTGCCAGCTCACCAACCAGGAATAGCAATCAGCCCCAGCATTTT,TRBV18,.,TRBJ1-5,.
CASSYGPSQETQYF,TGTGCCAGCAGTTACGGACCTTCTCAAGAGACCCAGTACTTC,TRBV6-5,.,TRBJ2-5,.
CSARDLEGAQETQYF,TGCAGTGCTAGAGATCTGGAGGGGGCCCAAGAGACCCAGTACTTC,TRBV20-1,few,TRBJ2-5,.
CASSPRDRNYQETQYF,TGTGCCAGCAGCCCCCGGGACAGAAATTACCAAGAGACCCAGTACTTC,TRBV14,few,TRBJ2-5,TRBD1
CASSSGQGYAAGTEAFF,TGCGCCAGCAGTTCAGGACAGGGGTATGCGGCGGGCACTGAAGCTTTCTTT,TRBV5-1,.,TRBJ1-1,TRBD1
CASSQSSGGSYNEQYF,TGCGCCAGCAGCCAATCTAGCGGTGGATCCTACAATGAGCAGTACTTC,TRBV4-3,few,TRBJ2-7,TRBD2
CASSQDFTGTGTDTQYF,TGTGCCAGCAGCCAAGATTTTACGGGGACAGGCACAGATACGCAGTATTTT,TRBV3-1,.,TRBJ2-3,TRBD1
CASSLLARGTEAFF,TGTGCCAGCAGTTTATTGGCACGGGGAACTGAAGCTTTCTTT,TRBV27,.,TRBJ1-1,.